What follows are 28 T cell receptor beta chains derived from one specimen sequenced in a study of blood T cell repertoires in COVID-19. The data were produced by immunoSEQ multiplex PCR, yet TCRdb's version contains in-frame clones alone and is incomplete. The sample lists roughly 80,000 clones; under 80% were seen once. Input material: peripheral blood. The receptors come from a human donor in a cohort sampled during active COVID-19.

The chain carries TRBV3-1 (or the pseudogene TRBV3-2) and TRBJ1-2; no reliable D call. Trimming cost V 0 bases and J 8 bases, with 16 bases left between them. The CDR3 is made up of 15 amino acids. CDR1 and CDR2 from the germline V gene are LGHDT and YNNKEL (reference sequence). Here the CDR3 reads CASSQDGSVPGGYTF. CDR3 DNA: TGTGCCAGCAGCCAAGATGGTTCGGTTCCGGGAGGCTACACCTTC.

CDR3 nucleotides: TGTGCCAGCAGTTACCACAGGGCTGGAGGAAACACCATATATTTT. It yields the protein CASSYHRAGGNTIYF. The V and J genes are TRBV6-5 and TRBJ1-3, with D tentatively TRBD1 (6 bases). Trimming took 2 bases from V and 4 from J, leaving 12 bases between them. Germline V gives CDR1 MNHEY, CDR2 SVGAGI. There are 15 residues in the CDR3.

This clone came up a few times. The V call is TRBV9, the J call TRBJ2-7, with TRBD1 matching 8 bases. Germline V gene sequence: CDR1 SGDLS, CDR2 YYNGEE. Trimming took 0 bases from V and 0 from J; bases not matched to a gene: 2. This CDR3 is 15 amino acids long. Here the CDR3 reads CASSVAGQGSYEQYF. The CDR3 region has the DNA TGTGCCAGCAGCGTAGCAGGACAGGGCTCCTACGAGCAGTACTTC.

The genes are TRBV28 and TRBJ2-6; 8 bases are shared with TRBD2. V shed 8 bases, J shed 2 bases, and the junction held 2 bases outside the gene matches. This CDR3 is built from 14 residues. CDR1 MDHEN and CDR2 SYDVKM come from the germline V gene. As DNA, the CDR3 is TGTGCCAGCGCCGGGGGGGCTGGGGCCAACGTCCTGACTTTC. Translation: CASAGGAGANVLTF.

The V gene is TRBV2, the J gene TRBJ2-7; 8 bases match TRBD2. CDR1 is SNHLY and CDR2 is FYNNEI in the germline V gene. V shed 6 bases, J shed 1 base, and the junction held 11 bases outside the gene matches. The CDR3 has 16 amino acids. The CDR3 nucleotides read TGTGCCAGCAGGGGTCGGGGGGGGCAGAAATCCTACGAGCAGTACTTC. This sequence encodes CASRGRGGQKSYEQYF.

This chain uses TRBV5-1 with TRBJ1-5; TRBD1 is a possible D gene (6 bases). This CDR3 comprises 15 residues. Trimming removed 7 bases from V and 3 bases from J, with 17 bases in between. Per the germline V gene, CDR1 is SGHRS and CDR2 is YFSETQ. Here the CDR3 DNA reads TGCGCCAGCTCCCTCTCAGGGGCGGACAATCAGCCCCAGCATTTT. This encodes CASSLSGADNQPQHF.

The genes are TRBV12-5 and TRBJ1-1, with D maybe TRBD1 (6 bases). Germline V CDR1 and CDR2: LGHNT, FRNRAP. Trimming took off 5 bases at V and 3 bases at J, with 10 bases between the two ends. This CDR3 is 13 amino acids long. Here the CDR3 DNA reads TGTGCTAGTGGTCCGGACAGTTACACTGAAGCTTTCTTT. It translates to CASGPDSYTEAFF.

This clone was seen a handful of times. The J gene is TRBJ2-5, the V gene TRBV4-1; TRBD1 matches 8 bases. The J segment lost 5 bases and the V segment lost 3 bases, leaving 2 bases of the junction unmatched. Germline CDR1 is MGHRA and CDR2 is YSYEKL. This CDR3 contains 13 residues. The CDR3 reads CASSQGDRETQYF. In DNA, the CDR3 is TGCGCCAGCAGCCAGGGGGACAGGGAGACCCAGTACTTC.

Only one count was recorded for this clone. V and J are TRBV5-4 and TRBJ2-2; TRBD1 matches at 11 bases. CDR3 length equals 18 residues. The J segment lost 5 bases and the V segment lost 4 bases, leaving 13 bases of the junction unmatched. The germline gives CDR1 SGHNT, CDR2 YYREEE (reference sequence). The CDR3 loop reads CASSQRTGGRLGTGELFF. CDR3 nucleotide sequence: TGTGCCAGCAGCCAACGGACAGGGGGCAGATTGGGTACCGGGGAGCTGTTTTTT.

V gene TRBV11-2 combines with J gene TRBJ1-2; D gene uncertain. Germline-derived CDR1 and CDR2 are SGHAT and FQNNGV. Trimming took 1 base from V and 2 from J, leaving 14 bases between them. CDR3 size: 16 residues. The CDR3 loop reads CASSLGGSLPNYGYTF. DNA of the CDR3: TGTGCCAGCAGCTTAGGAGGCAGTTTACCGAACTATGGCTACACCTTC.

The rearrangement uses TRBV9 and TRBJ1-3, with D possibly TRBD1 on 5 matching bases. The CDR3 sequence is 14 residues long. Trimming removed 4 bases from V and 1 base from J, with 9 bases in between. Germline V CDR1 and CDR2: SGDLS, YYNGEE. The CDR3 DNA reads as TGTGCCAGCAGCAGCGGGGGATCTGGAAACACCATATATTTT. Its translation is CASSSGGSGNTIYF.

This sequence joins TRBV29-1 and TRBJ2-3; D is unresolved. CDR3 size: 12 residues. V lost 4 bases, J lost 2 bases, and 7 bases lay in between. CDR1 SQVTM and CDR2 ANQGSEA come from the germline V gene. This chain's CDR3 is CSVVGFTDTQYF. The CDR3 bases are TGCAGCGTTGTCGGGTTCACAGATACGCAGTATTTT.

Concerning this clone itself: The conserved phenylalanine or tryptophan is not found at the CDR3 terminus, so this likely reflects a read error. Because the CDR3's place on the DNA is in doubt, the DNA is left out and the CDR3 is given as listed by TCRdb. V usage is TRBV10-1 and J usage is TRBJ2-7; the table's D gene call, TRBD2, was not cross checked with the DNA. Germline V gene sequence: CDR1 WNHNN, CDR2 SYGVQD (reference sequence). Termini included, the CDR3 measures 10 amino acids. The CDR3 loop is CAKYELRGGG.

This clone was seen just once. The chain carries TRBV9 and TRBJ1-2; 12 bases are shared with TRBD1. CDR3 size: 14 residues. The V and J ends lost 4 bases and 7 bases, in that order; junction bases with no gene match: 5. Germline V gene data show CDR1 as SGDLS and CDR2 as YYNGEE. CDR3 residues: CASSIRDRGLGYTF. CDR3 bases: TGTGCCAGCAGCATCCGGGACAGGGGGCTTGGCTACACCTTC.

The CDR3 region has the DNA TGTGCCAGCAGCTTGTTAGCGGGGGACTTCCCCACGCAGTATTTT. Protein: CASSLLAGDFPTQYF. The V and J genes are TRBV5-8 and TRBJ2-3; 9 positions agree with TRBD2. The CDR3 spans 15 residues. CDR1 and CDR2 from the germline V gene are SGHTS and YDEGEE. V lost 1 base and J lost 9; bases outside the gene matches: 9.

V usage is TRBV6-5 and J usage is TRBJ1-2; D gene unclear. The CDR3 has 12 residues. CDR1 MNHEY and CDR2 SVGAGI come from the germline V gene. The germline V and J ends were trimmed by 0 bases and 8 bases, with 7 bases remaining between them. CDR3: CASSYSRVGYTF. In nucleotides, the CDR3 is TGTGCCAGCAGTTACTCTAGAGTAGGCTACACCTTC.

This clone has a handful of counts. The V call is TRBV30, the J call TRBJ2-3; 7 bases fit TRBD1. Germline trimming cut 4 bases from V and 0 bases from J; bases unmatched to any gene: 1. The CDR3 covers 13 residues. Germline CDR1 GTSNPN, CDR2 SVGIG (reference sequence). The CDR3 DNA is TGTGCCTGGACGGGACAGAGCACAGATACGCAGTATTTT. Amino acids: CAWTGQSTDTQYF.

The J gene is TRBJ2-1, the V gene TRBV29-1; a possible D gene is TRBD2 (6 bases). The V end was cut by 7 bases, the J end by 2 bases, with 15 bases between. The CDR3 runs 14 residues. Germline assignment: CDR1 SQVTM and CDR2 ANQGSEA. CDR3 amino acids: CSAEEGRAYNEQFF. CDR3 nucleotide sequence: TGCAGCGCCGAGGAGGGACGGGCCTACAATGAGCAGTTCTTC.

The CDR3 DNA reads TGTGCCACCAGTGAAAATGTCCCAGGGAAGGGGGAGCAGTACTTC. Its translation is CATSENVPGKGEQYF. The chain recombines TRBV24-1 with TRBJ2-7; maybe TRBD1 (5 bases). The CDR3 spans 15 residues. V lost 4 bases, J lost 7 bases, and 19 bases lay in between. From germline, CDR1 is KGHDR and CDR2 SFDVKD.

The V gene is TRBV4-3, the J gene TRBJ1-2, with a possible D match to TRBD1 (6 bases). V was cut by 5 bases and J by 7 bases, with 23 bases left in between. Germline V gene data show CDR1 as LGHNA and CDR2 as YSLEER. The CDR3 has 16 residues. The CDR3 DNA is TGCGCCAGCAGCGGAGTTCGGGGGCGCGGGGGGGCTGGCTACACCTTC. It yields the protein CASSGVRGRGGAGYTF.

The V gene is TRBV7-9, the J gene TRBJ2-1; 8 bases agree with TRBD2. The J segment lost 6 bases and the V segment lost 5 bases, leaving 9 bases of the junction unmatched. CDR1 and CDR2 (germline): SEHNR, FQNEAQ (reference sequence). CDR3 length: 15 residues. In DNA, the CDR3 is TGTGCCAGCAGCCAACCGGGACTAGTCTCCAATGAGCAGTTCTTC. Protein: CASSQPGLVSNEQFF.

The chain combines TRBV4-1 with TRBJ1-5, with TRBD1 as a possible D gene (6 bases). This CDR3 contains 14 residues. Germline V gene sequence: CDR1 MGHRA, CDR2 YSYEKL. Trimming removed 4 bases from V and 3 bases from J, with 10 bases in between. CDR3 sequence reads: CASSRDRSNQPQHF. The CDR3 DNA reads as TGCGCCAGCAGCCGAGACAGGTCCAATCAGCCCCAGCATTTT.

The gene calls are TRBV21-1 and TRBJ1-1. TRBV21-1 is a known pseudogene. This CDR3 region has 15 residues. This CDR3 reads CASKFPGLLPRGAFF. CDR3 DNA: TGTGCCAGCAAATTCCCGGGACTCCTCCCCCGAGGGGCTTTCTTT.

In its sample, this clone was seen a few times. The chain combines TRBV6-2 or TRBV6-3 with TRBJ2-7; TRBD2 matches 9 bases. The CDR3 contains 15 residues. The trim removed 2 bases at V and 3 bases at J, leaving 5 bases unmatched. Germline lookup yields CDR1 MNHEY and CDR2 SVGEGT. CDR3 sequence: CASSYILAGYYEQYF. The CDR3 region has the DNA TGTGCCAGCAGTTACATTCTAGCGGGGTACTACGAGCAGTACTTC.

The CDR3: CASSGRLPLFPEQYF. CDR3 DNA sequence: TGTGCCAGCAGCGGGCGACTACCCCTTTTCCCCGAGCAGTACTTC. The gene calls are TRBV27 and TRBJ2-7; TRBD2 might be the D (5 bases). There are 15 residues in the CDR3. Germline CDR1 and CDR2: MNHEY and SMNVEV (reference sequence). V was cut by 6 bases and J by 6 bases, with 21 bases left in between.

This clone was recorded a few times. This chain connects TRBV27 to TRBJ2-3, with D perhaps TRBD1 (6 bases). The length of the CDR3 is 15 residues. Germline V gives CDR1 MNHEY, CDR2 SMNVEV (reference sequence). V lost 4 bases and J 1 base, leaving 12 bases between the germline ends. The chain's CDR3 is CASSWRQDGTDTQYF. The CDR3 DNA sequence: TGTGCCAGCAGTTGGCGACAGGATGGCACAGATACGCAGTATTTT.

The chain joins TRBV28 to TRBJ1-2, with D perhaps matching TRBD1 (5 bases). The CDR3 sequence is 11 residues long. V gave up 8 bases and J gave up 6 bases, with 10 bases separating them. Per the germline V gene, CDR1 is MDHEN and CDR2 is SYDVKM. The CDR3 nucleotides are TGTGCCAGCCAGGGCAGGGATGGCTACACCTTC. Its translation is CASQGRDGYTF.

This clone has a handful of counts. CDR3 nucleotides: TGTGCTAGTGGCCCCGGACAGGGCTACAATCAGCCCCAGCATTTT. Protein product: CASGPGQGYNQPQHF. The rearrangement links TRBV12-5 to TRBJ1-5, with 8 nucleotides matching TRBD1. V lost 6 bases and J lost 3; bases outside the gene matches: 7. The germline V gene has CDR1 LGHNT and CDR2 FRNRAP. CDR3 length equals 15 residues.